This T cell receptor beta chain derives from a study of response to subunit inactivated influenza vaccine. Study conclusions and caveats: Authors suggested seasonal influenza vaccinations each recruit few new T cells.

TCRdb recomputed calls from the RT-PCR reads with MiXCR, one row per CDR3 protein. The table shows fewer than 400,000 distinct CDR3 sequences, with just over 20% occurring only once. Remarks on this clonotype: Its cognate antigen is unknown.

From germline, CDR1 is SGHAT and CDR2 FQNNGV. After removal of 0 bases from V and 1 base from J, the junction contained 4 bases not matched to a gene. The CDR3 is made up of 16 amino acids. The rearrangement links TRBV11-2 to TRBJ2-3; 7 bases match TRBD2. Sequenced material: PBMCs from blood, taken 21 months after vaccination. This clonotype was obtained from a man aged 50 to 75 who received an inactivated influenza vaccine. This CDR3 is CASSLERLAGTDTQYF. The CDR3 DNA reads TGTGCCAGCAGCTTAGAGCGTCTAGCGGGCACAGATACGCAGTATTTT. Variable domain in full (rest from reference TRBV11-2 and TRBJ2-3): EAGVAQSPRYKIIEKRQSVAFWCNPISGHATLYWYQQILGQGPKLLIQFQNNGVVDDSQLPKDRFSAERLKGVDSTLKIQPAKLEDSAVYLCASSLERLAGTDTQYFGPGTRLTVL.